This T cell receptor (beta chain) was sequenced for a study of regulatory and conventional T cells in RAG deficiency. Findings and caveats of the study: Shannon entropy fell and Simpson indices rose in RAG-deficient patients. Patient subsets had shorter CDR3s; Omenn Treg-Tconv overlap exceeded 85%. Treg unique TCR beta sequences were approximately 95-fold fewer in Omenn syndrome and CID/AS patients than controls.

V shed 4 bases and J 7 bases; nucleotides not matched to a gene: 7. Germline lookup yields CDR1 SGDLS and CDR2 YYNGEE. This CDR3 spans 15 amino acids. Assay: immunoSEQ multiplex PCR; the TCRdb copy retains only in-frame clones and omits some. The table lists 20,000 to 25,000 clones, around 96% of them singletons. Turning to this clone: The antigen is undetermined.

Genomic DNA came from blood conventional CD4+ T cells gated CD25-low CD127-high. These same records also appear under a second study, on regulatory T cells. That source adds: Primers: 52 TRBV forward and 13 TRBJ reverse. Patient repertoires had restricted TRB V-J pairs and skewed V and J usage, most in Tregs.

This receptor was obtained from a human donor in good health. This chain uses TRBV9 with TRBJ1-6, with 8 nucleotides matching TRBD1. The sequenced sample consisted of CD25- CD4+ T cells sorted from blood. The CDR3 protein is CASSPRTGNNSPLHF. The CDR3 DNA reads TGTGCCAGCAGCCCCCGGACAGGGAACAATTCACCCCTCCACTTT.